These T cell receptor beta chains were read from a single sample in a study of monozygotic twins with inflammatory bowel disease. TCRdb reprocessed the 5' RACE reads and keeps a single row for each CDR3 protein, giving no DNA. The ten most abundant clones cover 2% to 2.5% of a sample with fewer than 550,000 distinct CDR3 sequences. The sample was blood. These receptor sequences come from a human donor with ulcerative colitis or Crohn's disease, or a healthy co-twin of an affected twin (not recorded which). CDR3s include the opening cysteine and the closing phenylalanine or tryptophan.

TRBV4-1	TRBJ1-4	CASSQIRPNEKLFF
TRBV28	TRBJ1-2	CASLGRGKEYGYTF
TRBV10-3	TRBJ1-1	CAIGSGTEAFF
TRBV28	TRBJ1-1	CASREQGGRTEAFF
TRBV6-1	TRBJ1-5	CASSGAQSNDQPQHF
TRBV5-4	TRBJ2-5	CASRAAGGTKETQYF
TRBV6-1	TRBJ2-3	CASNGGQGRTDTQYF
TRBV5-1	TRBJ2-7	CASSLVADEQYF
TRBV6-1	TRBJ2-1	CASSAIGNEQFF
TRBV6-5	TRBJ2-3	CASSYSGHTDTQYF
TRBV5-1	TRBJ1-1	CASQGGQGMNTEDFF
TRBV5-1	TRBJ2-7	CASSLSPTGGNEQYF
TRBV19	TRBJ1-2	CASSIGYGYTF
TRBV9	TRBJ1-2	CASSSRNYGYTF
TRBV20-1	TRBJ2-5	CSAQRAGAETQYF
TRBV5-1	TRBJ2-1	CASSPTIDLSSYNEQFF